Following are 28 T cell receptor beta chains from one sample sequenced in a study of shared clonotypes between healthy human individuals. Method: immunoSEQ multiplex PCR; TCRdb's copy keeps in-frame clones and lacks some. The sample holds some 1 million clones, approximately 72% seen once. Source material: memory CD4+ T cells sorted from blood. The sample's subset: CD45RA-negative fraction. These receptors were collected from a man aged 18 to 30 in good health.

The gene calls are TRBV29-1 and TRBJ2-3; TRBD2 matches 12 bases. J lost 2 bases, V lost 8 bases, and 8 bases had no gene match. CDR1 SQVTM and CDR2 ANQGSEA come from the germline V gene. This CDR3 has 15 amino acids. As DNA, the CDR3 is TGCAGCCTTCTCGGACTAGCGGGGATCACAGATACGCAGTATTTT. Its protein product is CSLLGLAGITDTQYF.

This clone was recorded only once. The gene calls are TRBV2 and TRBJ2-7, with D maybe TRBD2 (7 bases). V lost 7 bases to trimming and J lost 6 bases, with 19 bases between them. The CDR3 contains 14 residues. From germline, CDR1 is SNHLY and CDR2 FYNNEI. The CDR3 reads CASKSGGAVSEQYF. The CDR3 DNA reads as TGTGCCAGCAAGTCGGGGGGCGCGGTTTCCGAGCAGTACTTC.

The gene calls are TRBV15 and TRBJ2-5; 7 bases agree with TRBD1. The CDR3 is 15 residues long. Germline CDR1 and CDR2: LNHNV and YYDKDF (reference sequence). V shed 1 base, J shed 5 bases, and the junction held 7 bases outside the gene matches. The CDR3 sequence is CATSRAPTGQETQYF. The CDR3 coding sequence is TGTGCCACCAGCAGAGCCCCGACAGGGCAGGAGACCCAGTACTTC.

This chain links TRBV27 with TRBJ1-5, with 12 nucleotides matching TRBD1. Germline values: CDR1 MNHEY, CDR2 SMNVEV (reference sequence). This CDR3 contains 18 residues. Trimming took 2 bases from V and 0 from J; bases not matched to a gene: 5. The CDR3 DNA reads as TGTGCCAGCAGTTTAAAAGGGACAGGGGGCCATAGCAATCAGCCCCAGCATTTT. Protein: CASSLKGTGGHSNQPQHF.

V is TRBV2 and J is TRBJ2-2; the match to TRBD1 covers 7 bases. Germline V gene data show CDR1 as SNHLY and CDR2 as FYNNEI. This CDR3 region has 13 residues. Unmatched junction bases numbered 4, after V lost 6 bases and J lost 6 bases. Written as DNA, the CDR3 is TGTGCCAGCAGATACAGGGGCTCCGGGGAGCTGTTTTTT. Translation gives CASRYRGSGELFF.

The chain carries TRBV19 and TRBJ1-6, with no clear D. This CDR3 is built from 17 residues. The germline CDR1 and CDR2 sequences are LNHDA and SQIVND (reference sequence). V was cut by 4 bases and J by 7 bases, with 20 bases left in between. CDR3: CASSNLPTFSGNSPLHF. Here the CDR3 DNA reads TGTGCCAGTAGTAACCTTCCGACATTCTCGGGGAATTCACCCCTCCACTTT.

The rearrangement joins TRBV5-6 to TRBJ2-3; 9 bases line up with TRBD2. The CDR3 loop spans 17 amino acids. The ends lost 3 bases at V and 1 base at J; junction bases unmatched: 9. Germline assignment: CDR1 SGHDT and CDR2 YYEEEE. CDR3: CASSSGRTSARTDTQYF. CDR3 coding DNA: TGTGCCAGCAGCTCGGGTAGGACTAGCGCTCGCACAGATACGCAGTATTTT.

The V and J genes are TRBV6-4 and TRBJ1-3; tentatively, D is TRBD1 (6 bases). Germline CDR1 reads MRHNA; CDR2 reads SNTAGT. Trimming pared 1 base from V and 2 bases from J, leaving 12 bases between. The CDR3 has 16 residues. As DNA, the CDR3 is TGTGCCAGCAGTGACTTCCGGGACATCCCTGGAAACACCATATATTTT. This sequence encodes CASSDFRDIPGNTIYF.

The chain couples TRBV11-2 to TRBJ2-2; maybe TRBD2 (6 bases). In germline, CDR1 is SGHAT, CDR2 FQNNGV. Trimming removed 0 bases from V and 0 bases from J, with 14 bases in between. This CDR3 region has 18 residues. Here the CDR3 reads CASSLDYVLAANTGELFF. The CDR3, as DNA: TGTGCCAGCAGCTTAGATTATGTACTAGCCGCGAACACCGGGGAGCTGTTTTTT.

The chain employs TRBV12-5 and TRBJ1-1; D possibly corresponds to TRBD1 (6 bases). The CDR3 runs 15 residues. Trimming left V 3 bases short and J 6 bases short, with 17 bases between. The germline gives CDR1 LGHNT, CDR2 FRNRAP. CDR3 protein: CASGLAISGEAEAFF. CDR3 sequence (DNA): TGTGCTAGTGGTTTAGCTATCTCAGGGGAAGCTGAAGCTTTCTTT. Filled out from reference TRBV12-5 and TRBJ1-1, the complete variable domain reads DARVTQTPRHKVTEMGQEVTMRCQPILGHNTVFWYRQTMMQGLELLAYFRNRAPLDDSGMPKDRFSAEMPDATLATLKIQPSEPRDSAVYFCASGLAISGEAEAFFGQGTRLTVV.

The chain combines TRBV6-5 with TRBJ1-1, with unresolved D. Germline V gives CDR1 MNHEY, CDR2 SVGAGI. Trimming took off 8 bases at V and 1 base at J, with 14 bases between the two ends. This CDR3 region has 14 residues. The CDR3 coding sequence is TGTGCCAGCGGTGGGATTCGGGAGAACACTGAAGCTTTCTTT. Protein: CASGGIRENTEAFF.

The CDR3 coding sequence is TGTGCCAGTAGTATAGATCATCAAGGGAGGGCGGGTGAGCAGTTCTTC. Protein: CASSIDHQGRAGEQFF. V and J are TRBV19 and TRBJ2-1; 7 positions match TRBD2. The length of the CDR3 is 16 residues. Per the germline V gene, CDR1 is LNHDA and CDR2 is SQIVND (reference sequence). Trimming at V came to 0 bases and at J to 9 bases, leaving 11 bases not matched to a gene.

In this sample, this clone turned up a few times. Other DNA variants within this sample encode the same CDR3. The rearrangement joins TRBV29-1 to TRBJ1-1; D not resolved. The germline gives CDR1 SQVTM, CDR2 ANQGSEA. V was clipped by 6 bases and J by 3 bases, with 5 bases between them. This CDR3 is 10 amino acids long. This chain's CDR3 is CSVRDTEAFF. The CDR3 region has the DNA TGCAGCGTCCGGGACACTGAAGCTTTCTTT. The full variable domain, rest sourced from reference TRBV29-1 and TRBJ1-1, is SAVISQKPSRDICQRGTSLTIQCQVDSQVTMMFWYRQQPGQSLTLIATANQGSEATYESGFVIDKFPISRPNLTFSTLTVSNMSPEDSSIYLCSVRDTEAFFGQGTRLTVV.

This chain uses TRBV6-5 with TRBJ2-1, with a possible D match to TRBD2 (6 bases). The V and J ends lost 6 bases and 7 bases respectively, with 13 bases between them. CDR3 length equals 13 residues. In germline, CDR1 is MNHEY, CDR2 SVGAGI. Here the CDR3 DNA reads TGTGCCAGCAGCTCCTTTCGGGGGAATGAGCAGTTCTTC. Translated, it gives CASSSFRGNEQFF.

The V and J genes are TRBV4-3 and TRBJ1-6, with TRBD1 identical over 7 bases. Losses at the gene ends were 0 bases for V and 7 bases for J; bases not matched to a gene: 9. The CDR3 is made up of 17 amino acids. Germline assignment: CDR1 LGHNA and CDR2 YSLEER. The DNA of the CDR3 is TGCGCCAGCAGCCAAGATCTAGGAGGGGGCGGGAATTCACCCCTCCACTTT. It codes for CASSQDLGGGGNSPLHF.

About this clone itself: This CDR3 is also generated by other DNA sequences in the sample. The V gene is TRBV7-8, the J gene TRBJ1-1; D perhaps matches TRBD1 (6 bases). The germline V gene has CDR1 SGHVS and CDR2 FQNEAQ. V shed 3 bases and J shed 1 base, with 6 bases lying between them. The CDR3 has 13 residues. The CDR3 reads CASSLGQNTEAFF. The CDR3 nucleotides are TGTGCCAGCAGCTTGGGACAGAACACTGAAGCTTTCTTT.

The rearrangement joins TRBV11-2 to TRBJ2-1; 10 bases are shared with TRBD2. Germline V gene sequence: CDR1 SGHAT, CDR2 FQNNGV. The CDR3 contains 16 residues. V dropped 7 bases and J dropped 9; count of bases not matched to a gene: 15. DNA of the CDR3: TGTGCCAGCACCCAAAGGCTAGCGGGAGTTTATAGTGAGCAGTTCTTC. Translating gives CASTQRLAGVYSEQFF.

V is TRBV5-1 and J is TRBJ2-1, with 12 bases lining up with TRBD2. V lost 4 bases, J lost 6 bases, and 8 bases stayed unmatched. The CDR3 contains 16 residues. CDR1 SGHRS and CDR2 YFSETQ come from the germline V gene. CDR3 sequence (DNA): TGCGCCAGCAGCCCAACCTCTAGCGGGAGGGCCAATGAGCAGTTCTTC. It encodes CASSPTSSGRANEQFF.

The CDR3: CASSLSRDDTEAFF. CDR3 DNA sequence: TGTGCCAGCAGCTTATCGAGGGATGACACTGAAGCTTTCTTT. This sequence joins TRBV7-2 and TRBJ1-1; D gene unclear. Germline values: CDR1 SGHTA, CDR2 FQGNSA. The CDR3 consists of 14 residues. The germline V and J ends were trimmed by 2 bases and 3 bases, with 10 bases remaining between them.

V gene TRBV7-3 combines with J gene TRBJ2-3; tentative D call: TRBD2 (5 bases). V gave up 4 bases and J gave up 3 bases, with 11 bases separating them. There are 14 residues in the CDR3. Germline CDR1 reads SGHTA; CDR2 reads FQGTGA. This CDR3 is CASSSGPGTDTQYF. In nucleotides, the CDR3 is TGTGCCAGCAGCTCAGGCCCGGGGACAGATACGCAGTATTTT.

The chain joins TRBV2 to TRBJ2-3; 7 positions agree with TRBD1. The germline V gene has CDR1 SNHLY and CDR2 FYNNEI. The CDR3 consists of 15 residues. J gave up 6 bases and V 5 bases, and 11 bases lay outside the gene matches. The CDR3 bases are TGTGCCAGCAGTAAACAGGGGTGGCTGTCCGATACGCAGTATTTT. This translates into CASSKQGWLSDTQYF.

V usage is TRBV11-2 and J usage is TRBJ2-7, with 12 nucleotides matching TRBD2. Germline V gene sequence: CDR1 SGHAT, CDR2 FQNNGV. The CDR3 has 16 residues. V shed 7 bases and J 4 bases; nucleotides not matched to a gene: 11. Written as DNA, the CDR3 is TGTGCCAGCACATTAGGAAGACTAGCGGGAGTTTACGAGCAGTACTTC. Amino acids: CASTLGRLAGVYEQYF.

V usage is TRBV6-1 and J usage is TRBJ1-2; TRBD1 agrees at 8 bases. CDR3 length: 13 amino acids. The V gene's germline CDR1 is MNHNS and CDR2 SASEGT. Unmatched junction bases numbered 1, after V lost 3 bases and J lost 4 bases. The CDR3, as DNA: TGTGCCAGCAGTGATGGGACAGGCTATGGCTACACCTTC. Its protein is CASSDGTGYGYTF.

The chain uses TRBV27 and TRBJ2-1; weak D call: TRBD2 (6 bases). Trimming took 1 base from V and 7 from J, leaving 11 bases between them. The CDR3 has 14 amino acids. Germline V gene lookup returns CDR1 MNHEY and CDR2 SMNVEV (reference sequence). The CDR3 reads CASSLFIAANEQFF. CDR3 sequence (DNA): TGTGCCAGCAGTTTATTTATAGCGGCGAATGAGCAGTTCTTC.

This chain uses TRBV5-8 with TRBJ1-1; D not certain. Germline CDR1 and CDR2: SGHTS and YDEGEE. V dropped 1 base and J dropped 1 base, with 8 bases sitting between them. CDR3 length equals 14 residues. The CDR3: CASSLSQANTEAFF. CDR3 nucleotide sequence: TGTGCCAGCAGCTTGTCCCAAGCGAACACTGAAGCTTTCTTT.

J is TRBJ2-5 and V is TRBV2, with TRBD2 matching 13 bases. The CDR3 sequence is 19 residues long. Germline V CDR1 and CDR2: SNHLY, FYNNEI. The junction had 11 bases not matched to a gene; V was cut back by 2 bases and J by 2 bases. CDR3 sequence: CASSERRTSGRVGQETQYF. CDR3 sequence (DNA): TGTGCCAGCAGTGAACGCAGGACTAGCGGGAGAGTGGGTCAAGAGACCCAGTACTTC.

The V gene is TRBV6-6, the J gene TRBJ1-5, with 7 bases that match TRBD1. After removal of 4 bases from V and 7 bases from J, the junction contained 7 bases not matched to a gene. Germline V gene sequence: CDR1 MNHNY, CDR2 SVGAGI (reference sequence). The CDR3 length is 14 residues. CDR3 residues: CASSWDSSRQPQHF. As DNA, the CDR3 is TGTGCCAGCAGTTGGGACAGCTCACGGCAGCCCCAGCATTTT.

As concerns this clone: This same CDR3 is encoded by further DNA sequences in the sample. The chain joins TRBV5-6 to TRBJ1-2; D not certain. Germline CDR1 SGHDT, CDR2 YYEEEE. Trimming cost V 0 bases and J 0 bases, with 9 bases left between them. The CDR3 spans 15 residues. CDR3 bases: TGTGCCAGCAGCTTGGTGGTGGGATCTAACTATGGCTACACCTTC. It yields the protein CASSLVVGSNYGYTF.